Listed below are T cell receptor beta chains from one sample, sequenced in a study of cytomegalovirus exposure and HLA in healthy donors. Repertoires were generated with immunoSEQ multiplex PCR, while TCRdb's copy carries only in-frame clones and drops some. The sample lists about 45,000 clones, about two thirds seen once, with less than 3.5% in the top ten. Sequenced sample: PBMCs. The receptor set was obtained from a woman aged 25 to 39 in good health and CMV-seronegative. CDR3s include the opening cysteine and the closing phenylalanine or tryptophan. Fields, in order: D gene, J gene, clone size, V gene, CDR3 protein, CDR3 DNA. D genes are given only for firm matches. Size is omitted from some rows. Given values are once, few, many or a class for expanded clones.

- | TRBJ2-2 | - | TRBV6-5 | CASSYFRTLNTGELFF | TGTGCCAGCAGTTACTTTAGGACACTGAACACCGGGGAGCTGTTTTTT
TRBD2 | TRBJ2-5 | - | TRBV5-1 | CASSLGSGETQYF | TGCGCCAGCAGCTTGGGTAGCGGGGAGACCCAGTACTTC
TRBD1 | TRBJ1-5 | few | TRBV27 | CASSLSGQANQPQHF | TGTGCCAGCAGTTTATCGGGACAGGCCAATCAGCCCCAGCATTTT
TRBD2 | TRBJ2-1 | few | TRBV18 | CASSPPASGYNEQFF | TGTGCCAGCTCACCACCAGCTAGCGGCTACAATGAGCAGTTCTTC
- | TRBJ1-1 | - | TRBV28 | CASSYSVKLEAFF | TGTGCCAGCAGCTATTCGGTTAAACTTGAAGCTTTCTTT
TRBD1 | TRBJ1-5 | - | TRBV30 | CAWSGPGTGYSNQPQHF | TGTGCCTGGAGTGGCCCCGGGACAGGGTATAGCAATCAGCCCCAGCATTTT
- | TRBJ1-3 | - | TRBV2 | CASSEFWAALRSGNTIYF | TGTGCCAGCAGTGAGTTTTGGGCAGCTCTTCGCTCTGGAAACACCATATATTTT
TRBD1 | TRBJ1-1 | many | TRBV7-8 | CASSLSGGVGTEAFF | TGTGCCAGCAGCTTGTCAGGGGGTGTAGGCACTGAAGCTTTCTTT
- | TRBJ2-7 | - | TRBV28 | CASNSRVPYEQYF | TGTGCCAGCAATTCCAGGGTCCCCTACGAGCAGTACTTC
TRBD1 | TRBJ1-2 | - | TRBV29-1 | CSVTGQGDRYTF | TGCAGCGTGACGGGACAGGGAGATCGCTACACCTTC
- | TRBJ1-5 | - | TRBV30 | CAWSVPPWGGGNQPQHF | TGTGCCTGGAGTGTACCCCCGTGGGGGGGAGGCAATCAGCCCCAGCATTTT
TRBD2 | TRBJ2-1 | - | TRBV5-1 | CASSLTPSGGYNEQFF | TGCGCCAGCAGCCTAACTCCTAGCGGGGGCTACAATGAGCAGTTCTTC
- | TRBJ1-4 | - | TRBV28 | CASSFAGINNEKLFF | TGTGCCAGCAGTTTCGCAGGGATCAATAATGAAAAACTGTTTTTT
- | TRBJ2-7 | once | TRBV18 | CASSPRSGFEQYF | TGTGCCAGCTCACCGCGGTCAGGGTTTGAGCAGTACTTC
TRBD1 | TRBJ2-5 | - | TRBV7-9 | CASSLGDSGETQYF | TGTGCCAGCAGCCTAGGGGACAGTGGGGAGACCCAGTACTTC
- | TRBJ1-2 | once | TRBV7-9 | CASSRRDTGYGYTF | TGTGCCAGCAGCCGACGGGACACGGGCTATGGCTACACCTTC
- | TRBJ2-3 | few | TRBV19 | CASSIRTTRADTQYF | TGTGCCAGTAGTATTCGTACAACCAGGGCAGATACGCAGTATTTT
- | TRBJ1-2 | - | TRBV29-1 | CSVVANYGYTF | TGCAGCGTTGTAGCTAACTATGGCTACACCTTC
TRBD1 | TRBJ1-6 | few | TRBV30 | CAWTPGQENSPLHF | TGTGCCTGGACCCCCGGACAGGAGAATTCACCCCTCCACTTT
TRBD2 | TRBJ2-7 | - | TRBV7-2 | CASSLRPSGRNYEQYF | TGTGCCAGCAGCTTAAGGCCTAGCGGGAGGAATTACGAGCAGTACTTC
- | TRBJ2-5 | - | TRBV11-2 | CASSLIGDGETQYF | TGTGCCAGCAGCCTAATAGGAGACGGGGAGACCCAGTACTTC
TRBD1 | TRBJ2-1 | few | TRBV6-1 | CASSAQGSSYNEQFF | TGTGCCAGCAGTGCACAGGGGAGCTCCTACAATGAGCAGTTCTTC
TRBD2 | TRBJ2-1 | - | TRBV11-2 | CASSLGGRVSEQFF | TGTGCCAGCAGCTTGGGCGGGAGAGTGAGTGAGCAGTTCTTC
- | TRBJ1-2 | - | TRBV28 | CASTGLNYGYTF | TGTGCCAGCACCGGACTAAACTATGGCTACACCTTC
TRBD1 | TRBJ2-7 | - | TRBV5-1 | CASSLIGTVYEQYF | TGCGCCAGCAGCCTGATAGGGACAGTCTACGAGCAGTACTTC
- | TRBJ2-7 | - | TRBV6-6 | CASSSPTSGTYEQYF | TGTGCCAGCAGCTCGCCGACTAGTGGTACCTACGAGCAGTACTTC
TRBD2 | TRBJ2-2 | - | TRBV25-1 | CASTLAGEGTGELFF | TGTGCCAGCACTTTAGCGGGAGAAGGGACCGGGGAGCTGTTTTTT
TRBD1 | TRBJ1-2 | few | TRBV10-1 | CASSPPIRRDRGQVGGYTF | TGCGCCAGCAGTCCACCGATTCGCCGGGACAGGGGGCAGGTAGGTGGCTACACCTTC
- | TRBJ1-2 | - | TRBV5-1 | CASSIWANYGYTF | TGCGCCAGCAGCATCTGGGCCAACTATGGCTACACCTTC
- | TRBJ1-1 | - | TRBV7-9 | CASSRGAGARAFF | TGTGCCAGCAGTCGCGGAGCGGGGGCGAGGGCTTTCTTT
- | TRBJ1-5 | - | TRBV6-1 | CASSDNSNQPQHF | TGTGCCAGCAGTGACAATAGCAATCAGCCCCAGCATTTT
- | TRBJ2-7 | - | TRBV10-3 | CAIRPGRSGHEQYF | TGTGCCATCCGTCCGGGAAGGAGCGGGCACGAGCAGTACTTC
- | TRBJ1-1 | - | TRBV10-3 | CAIRIGTITEAFF | TGTGCCATCAGGATAGGGACAATCACTGAAGCTTTCTTT
- | TRBJ2-1 | - | TRBV7-6 | CASSLPGVRNEQFF | TGTGCCAGCAGCTTACCAGGGGTCCGCAATGAGCAGTTCTTC
TRBD2 | TRBJ2-5 | once | TRBV5-4 | CASSPSGTSRETQYF | TGTGCCAGCAGCCCATCCGGGACTAGCAGGGAGACCCAGTACTTC
TRBD2 | TRBJ2-1 | few | TRBV7-8 | CASSFTRTSGNEQFF | TGTGCCAGCAGCTTTACAAGGACTAGCGGCAATGAGCAGTTCTTC
- | TRBJ2-7 | - | TRBV15 | CATSRDPGEQYF | TGTGCCACCAGCAGAGATCCGGGCGAGCAGTACTTC
- | TRBJ2-3 | - | TRBV5-1 | CASSLGTVPSTDTQYF | TGCGCCAGCAGCCTGGGGACTGTCCCTAGCACAGATACGCAGTATTTT
- | TRBJ1-5 | - | TRBV27 | CASSLKHSNQPQHF | TGTGCCAGCAGTTTAAAGCATAGCAATCAGCCCCAGCATTTT
- | TRBJ2-5 | - | TRBV4-1 | CASSQDRGGLETQYF | TGCGCCAGCAGCCAAGATCGCGGGGGCTTGGAGACCCAGTACTTC
TRBD1 | TRBJ1-2 | - | TRBV27 | CASGQGRYGYTF | TGTGCCAGTGGACAGGGTCGCTATGGCTACACCTTC
TRBD1 | TRBJ2-3 | - | TRBV29-1 | CSVDRTGTDTQYF | TGCAGCGTTGATAGGACAGGGACAGATACGCAGTATTTT
- | TRBJ1-1 | - | TRBV28 | CASRVQGENTEAFF | TGTGCCAGCAGGGTACAGGGAGAGAACACTGAAGCTTTCTTT
- | TRBJ1-1 | - | TRBV2 | CASSPVLEAFF | TGTGCCAGCAGTCCGGTATTGGAGGCTTTCTTT
- | TRBJ1-5 | once | TRBV19 | CASSIPLGGYQPQHF | TGTGCCAGTAGTATACCCCTGGGGGGTTACCAGCCCCAGCATTTT
TRBD2 | TRBJ2-2 | - | TRBV29-1 | CSAAGGPGELFF | TGCAGCGCCGCGGGGGGGCCCGGGGAGCTGTTTTTT